The next 19 T cell receptor beta chains were all read from a single sample in a study of PD-1 blockade in classical Hodgkin lymphoma. Sequencing was performed with immunoSEQ multiplex PCR; in TCRdb, only in-frame clones are kept and a portion is missing. The data contain 65,000 to 95,000 clones, around nine tenths of them singletons. Every patient was affected by relapse after autologous stem cell transplantation, while exposure to brentuximab vedotin was not uniform. The material was peripheral blood mononuclear cells (PBMCs), obtained at baseline. Receptors originate from a human donor with classical Hodgkin lymphoma.

The rearrangement links TRBV9 to TRBJ2-7; a weak D match, TRBD1 (6 bases). V gave up 2 bases and J gave up 6 bases, with 15 bases separating them. CDR3 length: 14 amino acids. Germline CDR1 and CDR2: SGDLS and YYNGEE. CDR3 region: CASSVSPGEPEQYF. The CDR3 DNA follows: TGTGCCAGCAGCGTTTCCCCAGGGGAACCCGAGCAGTACTTC.

The rearrangement links TRBV5-6 to TRBJ2-7; maybe TRBD2 (7 bases). Per germline, CDR1 SGHDT and CDR2 YYEEEE. V was pared by 4 bases and J by 7 bases, with 15 bases between. The CDR3 length is 13 residues. The CDR3 region is CASSRGARREQYF. CDR3 coding DNA: TGTGCCAGCAGCCGGGGGGCTCGGCGAGAGCAGTACTTC.

This chain uses TRBV7-2 with TRBJ1-1; TRBD1 might be the D (5 bases). Germline V gene sequence: CDR1 SGHTA, CDR2 FQGNSA. Trimming removed 2 bases from V and 5 bases from J, with 18 bases in between. This CDR3 spans 16 amino acids. As DNA, the CDR3 is TGTGCCAGCAGCTTACGGCAGGGAGGCGGCGGGACTGAAGCTTTCTTT. It specifies CASSLRQGGGGTEAFF.

The chain's CDR3 is CASSLHLLTGTGELFF. CDR3 coding DNA: TGCGCCAGCAGCCTACATCTCTTGACAGGGACCGGGGAGCTGTTTTTT. The chain carries TRBV4-3 and TRBJ2-2, with 7 positions matching TRBD1. The CDR3 is 16 residues long. Trimming took 4 bases from V and 5 from J; bases not matched to a gene: 10. Germline V gives CDR1 LGHNA, CDR2 YSLEER.

The genes are TRBV18 and TRBJ1-5; D may be TRBD1 (5 bases). This CDR3 comprises 15 residues. V was pared by 1 base and J by 0 bases, with 7 bases between. Germline values: CDR1 KGHSH, CDR2 LQKENI. The CDR3 sequence is CASSPLRDSNQPQHF. The CDR3 coding sequence is TGTGCCAGCTCACCACTCAGGGATAGCAATCAGCCCCAGCATTTT. The variable domain in full, completed from reference TRBV18 and TRBJ1-5, reads NAGVMQNPRHLVRRRGQEARLRCSPMKGHSHVYWYRQLPEEGLKFMVYLQKENIIDESGMPKERFSAEFPKEGPSILRIQQVVRGDSAAYFCASSPLRDSNQPQHFGDGTRLSIL.

The chain has TRBV5-1 and TRBJ2-2; D is perhaps TRBD2 (5 bases). V dropped 2 bases and J dropped 1 base, with 9 bases sitting between them. The CDR3 is made up of 15 amino acids. The germline V gene encodes CDR1 SGHRS and CDR2 YFSETQ. CDR3 in amino acids: CASSLRAENTGELFF. The CDR3 DNA is TGCGCCAGCAGCTTAAGAGCGGAGAACACCGGGGAGCTGTTTTTT.

J is TRBJ2-1 and V is TRBV11-2, with TRBD2 identical over 10 bases. This CDR3 is 18 amino acids long. V dropped 0 bases and J dropped 12; count of bases not matched to a gene: 17. The germline CDR1 and CDR2 sequences are SGHAT and FQNNGV. CDR3 sequence: CASSLEPFETVAGGGQFF. The CDR3 DNA reads TGTGCCAGCAGCTTAGAACCTTTCGAGACGGTAGCGGGAGGAGGGCAGTTCTTC.

The chain recombines TRBV6-1 with TRBJ1-1; tentative D call: TRBD1 (5 bases). Germline CDR1 is MNHNS and CDR2 is SASEGT. Trimming took off 4 bases at V and 4 bases at J, with 16 bases between the two ends. CDR3 length equals 15 residues. CDR3 region: CASSVTGLGGTEAFF. CDR3 nucleotide sequence: TGTGCCAGCAGTGTAACCGGGCTCGGGGGCACTGAAGCTTTCTTT.

This rearrangement joins TRBV19 to TRBJ2-5; D may be TRBD2 (6 bases). Per the germline V gene, CDR1 is LNHDA and CDR2 is SQIVND (reference sequence). The ends were cut back, 4 bases at V and 2 bases at J, with 11 bases in the middle. This CDR3 has 14 residues. The DNA of the CDR3 is TGTGCCAGTAGTAATTTGGGGGGACAAGAGACCCAGTACTTC. Translated: CASSNLGGQETQYF.

V is TRBV30 and J is TRBJ2-3; maybe TRBD1 (7 bases). Germline values: CDR1 GTSNPN, CDR2 SVGIG (reference sequence). This CDR3 comprises 15 residues. V dropped 5 bases and J dropped 1 base, with 16 bases sitting between them. The CDR3 loop is CAWDQGGPRTDTQYF. The CDR3 DNA sequence: TGTGCCTGGGACCAGGGGGGACCTCGCACAGATACGCAGTATTTT.

This clone has just a few counts. The chain carries TRBV5-8 and TRBJ2-3; the D gene is possibly TRBD2 (5 bases). Between the trimmed V and J ends, which lost 6 bases and 3 bases, there was a span of 11 bases. Germline loops: CDR1 SGHTS, CDR2 YDEGEE. This CDR3 spans 13 amino acids. This CDR3 is CASINSGTDTQYF. CDR3 sequence (DNA): TGTGCCAGCATCAACTCGGGGACAGATACGCAGTATTTT.

V is TRBV6-5 and J is TRBJ2-5; TRBD1 might be the D (6 bases). V was shortened by 3 bases and J by 4 bases, with 18 bases between the two germline ends. The germline V gene has CDR1 MNHEY and CDR2 SVGAGI. This CDR3 is 16 amino acids long. CDR3 sequence: CASSYQGRAGAETQYF. For the CDR3, the DNA is TGTGCCAGCAGTTATCAGGGAAGGGCAGGGGCAGAGACCCAGTACTTC.

The gene calls are TRBV6-6 and TRBJ2-1; 9 bases are shared with TRBD2. J gave up 7 bases and V 0 bases, and 4 bases lay outside the gene matches. Germline V gene data show CDR1 as MNHNY and CDR2 as SVGAGI (reference sequence). This CDR3 has 15 residues. The DNA for the CDR3 is TGTGCCAGCAGTTACTCGGCGGGAGGGCCGAATGAGCAGTTCTTC. It encodes CASSYSAGGPNEQFF.

This clone appeared a single time. This chain joins TRBV7-9 and TRBJ1-1; TRBD1 matches at 7 bases. The length of the CDR3 is 15 residues. The germline gives CDR1 SEHNR, CDR2 FQNEAQ (reference sequence). The ends lost 2 bases at V and 4 bases at J; junction bases unmatched: 7. CDR3 sequence: CASSLYQNRGTEAFF. CDR3 nucleotide sequence: TGTGCCAGCAGCTTATATCAAAACAGGGGCACTGAAGCTTTCTTT.

In nucleotides, the CDR3 is TGTGCCAGCAGCTTTGGCAGGCAGAGTTATCAGCCCCAGCATTTT. Translated: CASSFGRQSYQPQHF. The gene calls are TRBV7-2 and TRBJ1-5, with D hard to call. Germline V gene sequence: CDR1 SGHTA, CDR2 FQGNSA. The CDR3 has 15 residues. Trimming pared 3 bases from V and 5 bases from J, leaving 14 bases between.

This sequence joins TRBV6-5 and TRBJ2-7; D remains unclear. This CDR3 spans 14 amino acids. The ends were cut back, 0 bases at V and 4 bases at J, with 10 bases in the middle. Germline V gene sequence: CDR1 MNHEY, CDR2 SVGAGI. The CDR3 protein is CASSYSSAIYEQYF. CDR3 DNA sequence: TGTGCCAGCAGTTACTCGTCAGCAATTTACGAGCAGTACTTC.

This rearrangement joins TRBV5-4 to TRBJ1-1; D is unresolved. There are 15 residues in the CDR3. Trimming left V 4 bases short and J 0 bases short, with 13 bases between. Germline assignment: CDR1 SGHNT and CDR2 YYREEE (reference sequence). CDR3 in DNA: TGTGCCAGCAGCGCCAAATTGGGTTTGAACACTGAAGCTTTCTTT. Translated, it gives CASSAKLGLNTEAFF.

This chain connects TRBV29-1 to TRBJ2-7, with a tentative D call TRBD2 (6 bases). The CDR3 sequence is 13 residues long. V lost 6 bases, J lost 2 bases, and 14 bases lay in between. CDR1 and CDR2 from the germline V gene are SQVTM and ANQGSEA. CDR3 coding DNA: TGCAGCGTCGGGGGACTTTTAACCTACGAGCAGTACTTC. Its translation is CSVGGLLTYEQYF.

The rearrangement uses TRBV27 and TRBJ1-2; unclear D gene. V lost 5 bases and J lost 6, with 7 bases in between. Germline CDR1 and CDR2: MNHEY and SMNVEV (reference sequence). The CDR3 runs to 11 residues. CDR3 sequence (DNA): TGTGCCAGCAGTCGTGGGAATGGCTACACCTTC. The encoded protein is CASSRGNGYTF.